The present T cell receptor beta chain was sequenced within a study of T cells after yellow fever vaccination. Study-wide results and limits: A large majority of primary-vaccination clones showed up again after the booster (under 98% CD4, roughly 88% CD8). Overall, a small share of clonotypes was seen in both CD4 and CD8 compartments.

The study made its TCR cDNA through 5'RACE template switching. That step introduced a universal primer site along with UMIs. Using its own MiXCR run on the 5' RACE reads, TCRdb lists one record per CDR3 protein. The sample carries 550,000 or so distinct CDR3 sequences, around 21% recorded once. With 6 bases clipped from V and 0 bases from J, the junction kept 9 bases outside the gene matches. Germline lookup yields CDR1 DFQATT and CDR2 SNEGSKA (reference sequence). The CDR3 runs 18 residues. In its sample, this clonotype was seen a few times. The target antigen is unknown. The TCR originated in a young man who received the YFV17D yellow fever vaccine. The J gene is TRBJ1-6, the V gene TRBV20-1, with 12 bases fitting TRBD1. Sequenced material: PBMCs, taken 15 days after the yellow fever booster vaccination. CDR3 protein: CSATLGTGGSSYNSPLHF. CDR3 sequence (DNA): TGCAGTGCCACGTTGGGGACAGGGGGCAGCTCCTATAATTCACCCCTCCACTTT.